This TCR beta chain derives from a study of cytomegalovirus exposure and HLA in healthy donors. With regard to this clone: As yet, its antigen is unknown.

The CDR3 contains 14 residues. Germline V gene sequence: CDR1 MNHNY, CDR2 SVGAGI (reference sequence). The V segment lost 4 bases and the J segment 9 bases; nucleotides outside the gene matches: 4. Study results and caveats: Available immune exposure information covered CMV serostatus only. The study flagged some 170 TCR beta chains as cytomegalovirus-associated. Despite most TCR sequences being rare, some public TCRs occurred in many donors. A cluster of highly shared sequence variants was likely a sequencing artifact.

The PCR ran on 60 Vbeta and 13 Jbeta primers. Clones were sequenced by immunoSEQ multiplex PCR, and TCRdb holds only the in-frame ones, with some missing. This repertoire includes 100,000 to 150,000 clones. The sample taken for sequencing was PBMCs. This TCR was recovered from a man aged 40-49 years in good health and CMV-seronegative. The J gene is TRBJ2-1, the V gene TRBV6-6; 12 bases align to TRBD2. In nucleotides, the CDR3 is TGTGCCAGCAGTTTAGGACTAGCGGGATCTGAGCAGTTCTTC. Translating gives CASSLGLAGSEQFF.